This T cell receptor beta chain was identified in a study of blood T cell repertoires in COVID-19. Turning to the study itself: The origin of the acute and convalescent COVID-19 samples was the United States, Italy and Spain.

Measured with immunoSEQ multiplex PCR; TCRdb has only the in-frame clones, and not every one. Among roughly 400,000 clones listed, about nine tenths were seen once. V was pared by 2 bases and J by 2 bases, with 6 bases between. The CDR3 loop spans 13 amino acids. Germline V lookup: CDR1 SGHNT, CDR2 YENEEA. The specimen sequenced was PBMCs or T cells enriched from blood (not recorded which). The receptor was isolated from a man aged 18-30 years who had recovered from COVID-19. The chain uses TRBV11-3 and TRBJ1-1; D is unresolved. The CDR3, as DNA: TGTGCCAGCAGCTTACGAGTAAACACTGAAGCTTTCTTT. It translates to CASSLRVNTEAFF.